This entry describes one TCR beta chain. Genomic DNA templated the TCR beta VDJ and CDR3 profiling. TCRdb used MiXCR to reprocess the reads, holding one entry per CDR3 protein. The sample lists some 64,000 distinct CDR3 sequences; around 50% were seen once. This specimen comes from a study of CD8+CD57+ T cells in acquired aplastic anemia. This CDR3 has 15 residues. CDR1 SNHLY and CDR2 FYNNEI come from the germline V gene. V dropped 6 bases and J dropped 1; count of bases not matched to a gene: 6. This chain links TRBV2 with TRBJ1-5; TRBD1 matches at 7 bases. The receptor comes from a human donor in good health, serving as a control. The specimen sequenced was sorted CD4+, CD8+, or CD8+CD57+ T cells (not recorded which) from PBMCs. CDR3 sequence reads: CASRPGTASNQPQHF. CDR3 bases: TGTGCCAGCAGACCCGGGACAGCCAGCAATCAGCCCCAGCATTTT.